The rows below give T cell receptor beta chains drawn from one sample of a study of T cell clones after liver transplantation. This table comes from immunoSEQ multiplex PCR, and its TCRdb copy is limited to in-frame clones, with some not included. The data show 24,000 or so clones, about three quarters seen once. The sequenced sample was CD4+ T cells from blood, obtained before liver transplant. These receptors all stem from a human donor who received a liver transplant. Both conserved end residues are part of each CDR3. The order of the fields is J gene, V gene, D gene, clone size, CDR3 DNA, CDR3 protein. A D gene is named only where the DNA matches it firmly. Part of the rows lack a size; the others show once, few, many or a class for expanded clones.

TRBJ2-1	TRBV18	TRBD1	-	TGTGCCAGCTCGCAAGGACAGGTAAAAAATGAGCAGTTCTTC	CASSQGQVKNEQFF
TRBJ2-2	TRBV19	TRBD1	-	TGTGCCAGCAGGGGGACAGGGGGCAATGGGGAGCTGTTTTTT	CASRGTGGNGELFF
TRBJ2-3	TRBV5-5	-	-	TGTGCCAGCAGCGAGAACACAGATACGCAGTATTTT	CASSENTDTQYF
TRBJ1-4	TRBV30	TRBD1	once	TGTGCCTGGAGCCTCACAGGGGATTTAAGAGAAAAACTGTTTTTT	CAWSLTGDLREKLFF
TRBJ2-1	TRBV2	-	-	TGTGCCAGCAGTGCTTCAGAGCTGGCGAACAATGAGCAGTTCTTC	CASSASELANNEQFF
TRBJ1-2	TRBV19	-	-	TGTGCCAGTAGTATAGAGGCTGGGGTCTACTATGGCTACACCTTC	CASSIEAGVYYGYTF
TRBJ2-5	TRBV5-6	-	-	TGTGCCAGCAGCTTTTCCCTAGGAGGGAGGACCCAAGAGACCCAGTACTTC	CASSFSLGGRTQETQYF
TRBJ2-1	TRBV5-1	TRBD1	-	TGCGCCAGCAGCTTAACCGGGACAGACTACAATGAGCAGTTCTTC	CASSLTGTDYNEQFF
TRBJ1-6	TRBV27	-	-	TGTGCCAGCAGGGAGACCGGCAGCTCCTATAATTCACCCCTCCACTTT	CASRETGSSYNSPLHF
TRBJ1-2	TRBV30	TRBD1	few	TGTGCCTGGAGCGGCGCTGGGGACAGGGACTCCTATGGCTACACCTTC	CAWSGAGDRDSYGYTF
TRBJ2-1	TRBV7-9	TRBD1	-	TGTGCCAGCAGCTTAGGGGTGGGACAGGGGGCCAATGAGCAGTTCTTC	CASSLGVGQGANEQFF
TRBJ2-3	TRBV2	-	-	TGTGCCAGCAGTGAAGCGGGAACTACTTATACGCAGTATTTT	CASSEAGTTYTQYF
TRBJ1-4	TRBV28	TRBD1	-	TGTGCCAGCAGTCGAGGGGGACAGGGACAGGAAAAACTGTTTTTT	CASSRGGQGQEKLFF
TRBJ1-5	TRBV19	TRBD1	few	TGTGCCAGTAGTCGACAAGACAGGGGCAATCAGCCCCAGCATTTT	CASSRQDRGNQPQHF